The clone carrying this T cell receptor (beta chain) was recorded many times. Its specificity is unknown. This entry comes from a study of post-analysis software for immune sequencing data. Across the whole study: Disease courses included relapsing-remitting, secondary progressive and progressive-relapsing multiple sclerosis.

The TCR beta cDNA libraries carried unique molecular identifiers. Yield was some 540,000 cDNA molecules from 1 to 10 million T cells. TCRdb independently ran MiXCR on the PCR reads; one entry per CDR3 protein. The sample includes a few hundred thousand distinct CDR3 sequences, 30% to 45% of them seen just once. With V trimmed by 2 bases and J by 4 bases, 1 base remained unmatched. The CDR3 extends over 14 amino acids. General observations from the study: Samples made in the same batch grouped tightly together by F measure. Among multiple sclerosis patients, normalized Chao1 diversity was significantly below that of controls. In patients, TRBV5-6, TRBV5-1 and TRBV20-1 belonged to five TRBV segments found more frequently than in controls.

The chain employs TRBV12-3 or TRBV12-4 and TRBJ2-1; 8 bases line up with TRBD2. The receptor was isolated from a girl aged 10 to 17 with multiple sclerosis. Sequenced: blood. In nucleotides, the CDR3 is TGTGCCAGCAGTTTATTAGCGGGGTACAATGAGCAGTTCTTC. It translates to CASSLLAGYNEQFF.